This entry lists 19 T cell receptor beta chains sequenced from one sample in a study of blood T cells in healthy people across ages. A second about 7 to 11 cycle PCR used barcoded and J-beta primers. TCRdb reprocessed the 5' RACE reads with MiXCR, giving one entry per CDR3 protein. The sample shows roughly 1.6 million distinct CDR3 sequences, about 35% of them seen only once. What was sequenced was blood. These receptors were taken from a woman aged 25 to 39 in good health.

Only a few counts were recorded for this clonotype. The V call is TRBV7-6, the J call TRBJ2-1; no reliable D call. V lost 1 base to trimming and J lost 6 bases, with 13 bases between them. CDR3 length equals 15 residues. Germline loops: CDR1 SGHVS, CDR2 FNYEAQ. The CDR3 DNA reads as TGTGCCAGCAGCTTAGGCCCACGGGCTCCCAATGAGCAGTTCTTC. Translating it yields CASSLGPRAPNEQFF.

This clonotype was picked up one time. A much bigger clone sits one base away, suggesting this may be a read error. V is TRBV7-2 and J is TRBJ2-3; 12 bases agree with TRBD2. In germline, CDR1 is SGHTA, CDR2 FQGNSA. CDR3 size: 14 residues. The CDR3 DNA sequence: TGTGCCGGCAGCTCTAGCGGGGGGGCAGATACGCAGTATTTT. As protein: CAGSSSGGADTQYF. The whole variable domain, remainder taken from reference TRBV7-2 and TRBJ2-3, is GAGVSQSPSNKVTEKGKDVELRCDPISGHTALYWYRQSLGQGLEFLIYFQGNSAPDKSGLPSDRFSAERTGGSVSTLTIQRTQQEDSAVYLCAGSSSGGADTQYFGPGTRLTVL.

The genes are TRBV13 and TRBJ2-7; 11 bases match TRBD1. Trimming removed 5 bases from V and 5 bases from J; junction bases left unmatched: 8. This CDR3 comprises 15 residues. CDR1 is PRHDT and CDR2 is FYEKMQ in the germline V gene (reference sequence). This CDR3 is CASSPGDRGYHEQYF. Written as DNA, the CDR3 is TGTGCCAGCAGCCCCGGGGACAGGGGGTACCACGAGCAGTACTTC. Together with reference TRBV13 and TRBJ2-7, the CDR3 gives the full variable domain: AAGVIQSPRHLIKEKRETATLKCYPIPRHDTVYWYQQGPGQDPQFLISFYEKMQSDKGSIPDRFSAQQFSDYHSELNMSSLELGDSALYFCASSPGDRGYHEQYFGPGTRLTVT.

This chain joins TRBV27 and TRBJ2-7, with 8 nucleotides matching TRBD2. The V gene end was trimmed by 0 bases and the J gene end by 1 base; junction bases not matched to a gene: 2. Germline CDR1 reads MNHEY; CDR2 reads SMNVEV (reference sequence). The CDR3 spans 15 residues. CDR3 in DNA: TGTGCCAGCAGTTTATCGAGCGGGAGATCCTACGAGCAGTACTTC. Amino acids: CASSLSSGRSYEQYF.

V and J are TRBV6-1 and TRBJ1-2; D remains unclear. Trimming stripped 5 bases from V and 5 bases from J, with 9 bases between. The length of the CDR3 is 12 residues. The V gene's germline CDR1 is MNHNS and CDR2 SASEGT. The CDR3 region is CASSNVGYGYTF. CDR3 in DNA: TGTGCCAGCAGTAACGTGGGGTATGGCTACACCTTC.

The chain has TRBV12-3 or TRBV12-4 and TRBJ2-7; TRBD1 matches 7 bases. This CDR3 is 14 amino acids long. The trim removed 3 bases at V and 10 bases at J, leaving 12 bases unmatched. This CDR3 reads CASSFGQAQEPQYF. The DNA for the CDR3 is TGTGCCAGCAGTTTCGGACAGGCCCAAGAGCCCCAGTACTTC.

The chain links TRBV27 to TRBJ2-3, with 8 bases aligning to TRBD2. J was trimmed by 2 bases and V by 5 bases; bases with no gene match: 6. Looked up from germline, CDR1 is MNHEY and CDR2 is SMNVEV (reference sequence). CDR3 length equals 15 residues. The CDR3 loop reads CASSRTSRTTDTQYF. CDR3 coding DNA: TGTGCCAGCAGTCGGACTAGCAGAACCACAGATACGCAGTATTTT.

The genes are TRBV3-1 and TRBJ2-1; D is ambiguous. CDR1 and CDR2 from the germline V gene are LGHDT and YNNKEL (reference sequence). There are 14 residues in the CDR3. The germline V and J ends were trimmed by 0 bases and 6 bases, with 9 bases remaining between them. The CDR3 bases are TGTGCCAGCAGCCAAGACACGTTCCGCAATGAGCAGTTCTTC. Its protein is CASSQDTFRNEQFF.

J is TRBJ1-2 and V is TRBV6-6; the match to TRBD1 covers 8 bases. The CDR3 spans 14 residues. The J segment lost 5 bases and the V segment lost 7 bases, leaving 9 bases of the junction unmatched. Germline V lookup: CDR1 MNHNY, CDR2 SVGAGI (reference sequence). The CDR3 DNA reads as TGTGCCAGCAAGAGGGACAGGAATGTTTATGGCTACACCTTC. Translated, it gives CASKRDRNVYGYTF.

In DNA form, the CDR3 reads TGTGCCAGCAGCCCGGCGGGCAGCTCCCAGTTCTTC. This sequence encodes CASSPAGSSQFF. The chain recombines TRBV11-2 with TRBJ2-1; D is possibly TRBD2 (5 bases). V lost 5 bases to trimming and J lost 13 bases, with 15 bases between them. This CDR3 comprises 12 residues. Germline V gives CDR1 SGHAT, CDR2 FQNNGV.

In its sample, this clonotype was seen a few times. An end of the junction does not agree with germline; a read error may underlie this. V gene TRBV29-1 combines with J gene TRBJ2-7, with 7 bases aligning to TRBD1. This CDR3 has 12 amino acids. CDR1 is SQVTM and CDR2 is ANQGSEA in the germline V gene. The DNA of the CDR3 is TGCAGCGTAAGGACAGGCACTTTGGCGCAGGACTTC. Translating gives CSVRTGTLAQDF.

J is TRBJ1-1 and V is TRBV27, with 7 bases that match TRBD1. CDR3 length: 13 residues. V shed 6 bases, J shed 4 bases, and the junction held 5 bases outside the gene matches. The germline gives CDR1 MNHEY, CDR2 SMNVEV (reference sequence). CDR3 nucleotide sequence: TGTGCCAGCAGAGGAGGGGGCGGCACTGAAGCTTTCTTT. Its protein product is CASRGGGGTEAFF.

This clonotype has a handful of counts. CDR3 sequence (DNA): TGTGCCAGCAGTTTATCCCTAACCTCCGGGGGCTTGAATTCACCCCTCCACTTT. Translation: CASSLSLTSGGLNSPLHF. The gene calls are TRBV27 and TRBJ1-6; a possible D gene is TRBD1 (6 bases). The CDR3 contains 18 residues. Between the trimmed V and J ends, which lost 0 bases and 7 bases, there was a span of 19 bases. Germline loops: CDR1 MNHEY, CDR2 SMNVEV (reference sequence).

This rearrangement joins TRBV13 to TRBJ1-2, with D perhaps matching TRBD1 (5 bases). Trimming took 7 bases from V and 4 from J, leaving 13 bases between them. The CDR3 is made up of 13 amino acids. Per the germline V gene, CDR1 is PRHDT and CDR2 is FYEKMQ (reference sequence). The DNA of the CDR3 is TGTGCCAGCACTTCCGACAGCATCTATGGCTACACCTTC. It yields the protein CASTSDSIYGYTF.

The sample holds a few counts of this clonotype. V is TRBV11-2 and J is TRBJ2-3; 7 bases are shared with TRBD1. The germline V gene has CDR1 SGHAT and CDR2 FQNNGV. The CDR3 is made up of 16 amino acids. J lost 3 bases, V lost 6 bases, and 12 bases had no gene match. CDR3 sequence reads: CASSQPLQGWTDTQYF. The CDR3 DNA follows: TGTGCCAGCAGTCAACCATTACAGGGGTGGACAGATACGCAGTATTTT.

The sample holds one count of this clonotype. The rearrangement links TRBV7-3 to TRBJ2-4, with D tentatively TRBD1 (5 bases). The DNA end is a closer match to TRBJ2-7, so the J assignment may be wrong. The germline V gene encodes CDR1 SGHTA and CDR2 FQGTGA. The CDR3 totals 16 residues. The CDR3 reads CASSLTVGDLVSEQYF. CDR3 coding DNA: TGTGCCAGCAGCTTAACGGTAGGGGATTTGGTATCCGAGCAGTACTTC.

As to this clonotype: The junction and the germline gene differ at one end; a read error may be behind it. The chain couples TRBV29-1 to TRBJ1-2; maybe TRBD1 (6 bases). This CDR3 is 14 amino acids long. Germline loops: CDR1 SQVTM, CDR2 ANQGSEA. The CDR3: CSAEDRTSNYGYTF. DNA of the CDR3: TGCAGCGCTGAAGACAGGACCTCTAACTATGGCTACACCTTC. Drawing the rest from reference TRBV29-1 and TRBJ1-2, the complete variable domain is SAVISQKPSRDICQRGTSLTIQCQVDSQVTMMFWYRQQPGQSLTLIATANQGSEATYESGFVIDKFPISRPNLTFSTLTVSNMSPEDSSIYLCSAEDRTSNYGYTFGSGTRLTVV.

V gene TRBV5-6 combines with J gene TRBJ1-2; D unclear. The germline V and J ends were trimmed by 3 bases and 9 bases, with 27 bases remaining between them. Germline V gene sequence: CDR1 SGHDT, CDR2 YYEEEE. This CDR3 has 17 amino acids. The CDR3: CASSSDGLQRGSVSYTF. The DNA of the CDR3 is TGTGCCAGCAGCTCCGATGGACTACAACGGGGTAGTGTGAGCTACACCTTC. Looking up the rest from reference TRBV5-6 and TRBJ1-2 gives the full variable domain: DAGVTQSPTHLIKTRGQQVTLRCSPKSGHDTVSWYQQALGQGPQFIFQYYEEEERQRGNFPDRFSGHQFPNYSSELNVNALLLGDSALYLCASSSDGLQRGSVSYTFGSGTRLTVV.

The sample holds one count of this clonotype. The chain links TRBV20-1 to TRBJ2-7, with 8 bases aligning to TRBD1. This CDR3 has 16 amino acids. V lost 3 bases to trimming and J lost 0 bases; unmatched junction nucleotides: 10. The germline V gene encodes CDR1 DFQATT and CDR2 SNEGSKA (reference sequence). The CDR3 DNA sequence: TGCAGTGCTAGTGTCGAAGGGGACAGGAGCTCCTACGAGCAGTACTTC. Translation gives CSASVEGDRSSYEQYF.